The 6 T cell receptor beta chains below come from one sample, sequenced in a study of T cells after yellow fever vaccination. Using its own MiXCR run on the 5' RACE reads, TCRdb lists one record per CDR3 protein. Altogether approximately 300,000 distinct CDR3 sequences are present, 6.8% being singletons, with the ten largest covering about a sixth. This material consisted of PBMCs, taken about 49 days after the first yellow fever vaccination. These TCRs come from a young man who received the YFV17D yellow fever vaccine.

This clonotype was counted at least ten times. This chain uses TRBV5-1 with TRBJ1-1; no reliable D call. Germline values: CDR1 SGHRS, CDR2 YFSETQ. Trimming cost V 4 bases and J 1 base, with 14 bases left between them. CDR3 size: 15 residues. CDR3 nucleotides: TGCGCCAGCAGCCCCCTACCCCGTCCGAACACTGAAGCTTTCTTT. This translates into CASSPLPRPNTEAFF.

The rearrangement links TRBV13 to TRBJ2-7; weak D call: TRBD2 (6 bases). V gave up 5 bases and J gave up 4 bases, with 15 bases separating them. CDR3 size: 14 residues. Germline CDR1 and CDR2: PRHDT and FYEKMQ (reference sequence). The CDR3 loop reads CASSPRGISYEQYF. The CDR3 nucleotides are TGTGCCAGCAGCCCCCGGGGGATCTCTTACGAGCAGTACTTC.

This clonotype was counted at least ten times. This CDR3 is CSAAPLRDNYEQYF. DNA of the CDR3: TGCAGTGCCGCCCCCCTCCGGGACAATTACGAGCAGTACTTC. The rearrangement links TRBV20-1 to TRBJ2-7, with D perhaps matching TRBD1 (6 bases). This CDR3 contains 14 residues. CDR1 is DFQATT and CDR2 is SNEGSKA in the germline V gene (reference sequence). V was clipped by 6 bases and J by 4 bases, with 19 bases between them.

This chain links TRBV4-2 with TRBJ2-2; 14 bases map to TRBD2. The germline CDR1 and CDR2 sequences are LGHNA and YNFKEQ. This CDR3 has 22 amino acids. V lost 4 bases, J lost 3 bases, and 19 bases stayed unmatched. CDR3 DNA sequence: TGTGCCAGCAGCCCTCCCGACGGACTTAGGACTAGCGGGGGGATCGACACCGGGGAGCTGTTTTTT. Protein sequence: CASSPPDGLRTSGGIDTGELFF.

The chain couples TRBV9 to TRBJ1-1; tentative D call: TRBD1 (5 bases). V dropped 0 bases and J dropped 0 bases, with 12 bases sitting between them. CDR3 length: 16 amino acids. The germline V gene encodes CDR1 SGDLS and CDR2 YYNGEE. CDR3 in DNA: TGTGCCAGCAGCGTAGGAGCCACAGGTTTGAACACTGAAGCTTTCTTT. It codes for CASSVGATGLNTEAFF.

This rearrangement joins TRBV6-1 to TRBJ1-1, with no clear D. The CDR3 contains 14 residues. Deletions cut 5 bases from V and 5 bases from J, with 15 bases between. Germline CDR1 and CDR2: MNHNS and SASEGT. The chain's CDR3 is CASSHDPQRTEAFF. The CDR3 nucleotides are TGTGCCAGCAGTCATGACCCCCAGAGGACTGAAGCTTTCTTT.